This T cell receptor (beta chain) originates from a study of type 1 regulatory T cells. TCRdb re-analysed the reads in MiXCR, keeping a single row per CDR3 protein. The top ten clones hold less than 2.5% of a sample with some 89,000 distinct CDR3 sequences, 25% to 40% of them seen once. The receptor was isolated from a human donor in good health. The sample was CD4+ T cells, either the whole sample or a sorted fraction (not recorded which).

CDR3 DNA: TGTGCCATCAGTGAGACTGTCGGAGGGGGCGTCGAGCAGTACTTC. It yields the protein CAISETVGGGVEQYF. The rearrangement joins TRBV10-3 to TRBJ2-7; D is possibly TRBD1 (7 bases). This CDR3 is 15 amino acids long. Trimming took off 2 bases at V and 6 bases at J, with 17 bases between the two ends. Germline-derived CDR1 and CDR2 are ENHRY and SYGVKD.